What follows describes a single T cell receptor beta chain. V dropped 2 bases and J dropped 7 bases, with 5 bases sitting between them. The CDR3 contains 11 residues. Preparation of the TCRbeta library involved a method that used unique molecular identifiers. TCRdb re-called the PCR reads with MiXCR, one entry per CDR3 protein. Of some 490,000 distinct CDR3 sequences in the sample, around an eighth were seen once. This record belongs to a study of T-cell reconstitution after alpha-beta-depleted transplantation in children. Here the sequenced sample was PBMCs from the stem cell graft donor, taken from the stem cell graft. This clonotype originated in a human donor who donated a stem cell graft to a child with combined immunodeficiency. V usage is TRBV12-3 or TRBV12-4 and J usage is TRBJ1-1, with D uncertain. Here the CDR3 DNA reads TGTGCCAGCAGTTTACGAGTTGAAGCTTTCTTT. Translating it yields CASSLRVEAFF.